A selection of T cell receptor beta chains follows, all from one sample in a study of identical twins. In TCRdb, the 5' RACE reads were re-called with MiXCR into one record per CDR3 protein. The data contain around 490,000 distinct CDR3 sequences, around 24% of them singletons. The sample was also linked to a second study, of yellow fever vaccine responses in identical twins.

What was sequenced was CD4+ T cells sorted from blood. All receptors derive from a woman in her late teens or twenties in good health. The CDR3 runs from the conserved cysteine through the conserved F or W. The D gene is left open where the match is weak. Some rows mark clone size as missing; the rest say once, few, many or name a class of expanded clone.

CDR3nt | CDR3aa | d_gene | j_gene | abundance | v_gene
TGCAGTGCTCGCGGGAGGAAAGGGTCCACAGATACGCAGTATTTT | CSARGRKGSTDTQYF | TRBD2 | TRBJ2-3 | NA | TRBV20-1
TGTGCCACCAGTGATCCTAGCGGGCCCACCGGGGAGCTGTTTTTT | CATSDPSGPTGELFF | TRBD2 | TRBJ2-2 | NA | TRBV24-1
TGTGCCAGCAGCCAAGTCGTTGCGGTAAACACCGGGGAGCTGTTTTTT | CASSQVVAVNTGELFF | NA | TRBJ2-2 | NA | TRBV14
TGCAGCGCCCGACAGGGGCGTGACTATGGCTACACCTTC | CSARQGRDYGYTF | TRBD1 | TRBJ1-2 | NA | TRBV29-1
TGTGCCAGCAGACGAACCGGAGTTCCTAATGGCTACACCTTC | CASRRTGVPNGYTF | NA | TRBJ1-2 | NA | TRBV6-1
TGTGCCAGCTCACCAGGAGAAAGATTCTCCTACGAGCAGTACTTC | CASSPGERFSYEQYF | NA | TRBJ2-7 | few | TRBV18
TGTGCCATCAGTGGAGGGTCGACTAATGAAAAACTGTTTTTT | CAISGGSTNEKLFF | NA | TRBJ1-4 | NA | TRBV10-3
TGTGCCACCAGCAGCCCGAAAGAGACCCAGTACTTC | CATSSPKETQYF | NA | TRBJ2-5 | NA | TRBV15
TGTGCCACCAGCCCCCAACGGGGAGTTTACTCTGGAAACACCATATATTTT | CATSPQRGVYSGNTIYF | NA | TRBJ1-3 | few | TRBV15
TGCGCCAGCAGTCAATCGTCCAGGACAGGGGCCACCCCCTTATCTAGCACAGATACGCAGTATTTT | CASSQSSRTGATPLSSTDTQYF | TRBD1 | TRBJ2-3 | NA | TRBV23-1
TGTGCCAGCAGTTCAGGACTAGCGGAGACCAATGAGCAGTTCTTC | CASSSGLAETNEQFF | TRBD2 | TRBJ2-1 | NA | TRBV12-3/TRBV12-4
TGTGCCAGCAGTGACCCCGGCCCAGCGGGGCATAATTCACCCCTCCACTTT | CASSDPGPAGHNSPLHF | NA | TRBJ1-6 | many | TRBV25-1
TGCAGTTGTCGGCGGGGGGTACAAGAGACCCAGTACTTC | CSCRRGVQETQYF | TRBD2 | TRBJ2-5 | few | TRBV20-1
TGTGCCAGCACGCCCCGACAGACCGCTAGCTCTGGGGCCAACGTCCTGACTTTC | CASTPRQTASSGANVLTF | NA | TRBJ2-6 | NA | TRBV6-1
TGTGCCTGCAGCTTAATGGACCCATTCGCCAGGAACACCGGGGAGCTGTTTTTT | CACSLMDPFARNTGELFF | NA | TRBJ2-2 | few | TRBV3-1
TGTGCCAGCAGTTTGGGCGAGCAGTTCTTC | CASSLGEQFF | NA | TRBJ2-1 | many | TRBV7-9
TGCGCCAGCAGCCAAGAGCGGAGGAGGGGCGGCACAGATACGCAGTATTTT | CASSQERRRGGTDTQYF | NA | TRBJ2-3 | NA | TRBV4-1
TGCAGTGCGTCTAGCGGGAGTAAGACCAATGAGCAGTTCTTC | CSASSGSKTNEQFF | TRBD2 | TRBJ2-1 | once | TRBV20-1
TGTGCCAGCAGTTTGGCGGTAGCGGGGGTGTTTGGGCAGTACTTC | CASSLAVAGVFGQYF | TRBD2 | TRBJ2-7 | NA | TRBV28
TGTGCCAGCAGCTTAGGGAGGGGGGAGTGGTACAATGAGCAGTTCTTC | CASSLGRGEWYNEQFF | NA | TRBJ2-1 | NA | TRBV7-9
TGCAGTGCAACGAAATCAGGGGCGTCGCCAGATACGCAGTATTTT | CSATKSGASPDTQYF | NA | TRBJ2-3 | once | TRBV20-1
TGTGCCAGCTCACCGAATACACAGGGGGCTGCCGGGGAGCTGTTTTTT | CASSPNTQGAAGELFF | TRBD1 | TRBJ2-2 | NA | TRBV18
TGTGCCAGCAGCCCCTCGTCGGGACCGTCTAATGAAAAACTGTTTTTT | CASSPSSGPSNEKLFF | NA | TRBJ1-4 | few | TRBV16
TGTGCCAGCAAGGTCTTATATGGGCCCTACGAGCAGTACTTC | CASKVLYGPYEQYF | NA | TRBJ2-7 | few | TRBV2
TGTGCCAGCAGCCAGGGGACTAGCGGGGTCCGGAGGCAGTATTTT | CASSQGTSGVRRQYF | TRBD2 | TRBJ2-3 | NA | TRBV12-3/TRBV12-4
TGTGCCAGCAGTGCCGCGACAGGTTCCCGCAATCAGCCCCAGCATTTT | CASSAATGSRNQPQHF | NA | TRBJ1-5 | few | TRBV28
TGTGCCAGCAGCTTCGACCGCCCCCCAGATACGCAGTATTTT | CASSFDRPPDTQYF | NA | TRBJ2-3 | NA | TRBV11-3
TGTGCCATTACACAGGGGTCCCAAGAGACCCAGTACTTC | CAITQGSQETQYF | TRBD1 | TRBJ2-5 | few | TRBV7-9
TGCGCCAGCACCGAGGTGGACAGCAAACAAGAGACCCAGTACTTC | CASTEVDSKQETQYF | NA | TRBJ2-5 | NA | TRBV5-1
TGTGCCAGCAGCTTAGGCGGGACTAGGGGGAACAATGAGCAGTTCTTC | CASSLGGTRGNNEQFF | TRBD2 | TRBJ2-1 | few | TRBV7-2